The count of the clone carrying this TCR beta chain is one. Its antigen remains unidentified. The sample belongs to a study of cytomegalovirus exposure and HLA in healthy donors. Study-level results: Most TCR sequences were seen very rarely across donors, but some public TCRs occurred in many. Under in vitro conditions, three CMV-associated chains were confirmed as specific for CMV antigens.

Sequencing was performed with immunoSEQ multiplex PCR; in TCRdb, only in-frame clones are kept and a portion is missing. The table includes over 130,000 clones, roughly 86% detected once. V shed 0 bases, J shed 4 bases, and the junction held 11 bases outside the gene matches. This CDR3 region has 17 residues. Germline V lookup: CDR1 SGHAT, CDR2 FQNNGV. This clonotype was sampled from a man between 18 and 35 years old in good health and CMV-seropositive. Sequencing was performed on PBMCs. The V gene is TRBV11-2, the J gene TRBJ1-2; 7 nucleotides agree with TRBD1. The chain's CDR3 is CASSLDLTGQGGYGYTF. The CDR3 region has the DNA TGTGCCAGCAGCTTAGACCTGACAGGCCAGGGGGGCTATGGCTACACCTTC.